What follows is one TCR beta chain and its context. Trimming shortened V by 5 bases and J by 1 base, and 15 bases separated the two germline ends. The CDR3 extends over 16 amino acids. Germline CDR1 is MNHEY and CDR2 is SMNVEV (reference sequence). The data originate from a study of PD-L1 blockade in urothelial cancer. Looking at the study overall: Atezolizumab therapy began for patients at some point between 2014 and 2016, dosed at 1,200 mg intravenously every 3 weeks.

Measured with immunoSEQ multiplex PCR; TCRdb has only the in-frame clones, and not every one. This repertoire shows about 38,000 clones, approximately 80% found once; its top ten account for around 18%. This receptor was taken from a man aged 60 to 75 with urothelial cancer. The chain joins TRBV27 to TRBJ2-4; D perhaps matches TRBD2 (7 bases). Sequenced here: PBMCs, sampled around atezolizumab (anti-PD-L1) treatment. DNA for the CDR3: TGTGCCAGCAGTAAGGGGGGGGTGGTCGCCAAAAACATTCAGTACTTC. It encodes CASSKGGVVAKNIQYF.